The 27 T cell receptor beta chains listed next were all sequenced from one sample in a study of metastatic and nonmetastatic thyroid tumors (dated by TCRdb to the early 2020s). Receptor libraries were prepared by PCR. The run used an Illumina HiSeq 4000. TCRdb reprocessing: public reads trimmed at Q25 with fastp, clones called with MiXCR, in-frame beta chains kept. The sample table holds 30,000 to 45,000 clones, of which around 47% were seen once. The top ten clones comprise roughly a quarter of the sample. No treatment had been received by any patient before thyroid surgery. Sequencing used tumor tissue. These receptors were collected from a male donor with papillary thyroid cancer or a benign thyroid nodule (not recorded which). Some clones in this sample may be carry-over from other donors' samples.

In this sample, this clone turned up a few times. The genes are TRBV6-2 or TRBV6-3 and TRBJ1-6; no reliable D call. Germline lookup yields CDR1 MNHEY and CDR2 SVGEGT. With 8 bases removed from V and 8 bases from J, the gap between germline ends came to 7 bases. The length of the CDR3 is 11 residues. CDR3 region: CASSTDSPLHF. The CDR3 nucleotides read TGTGCCAGCTCGACCGATTCACCCCTCCACTTT.

The chain recombines TRBV12-3 or TRBV12-4 with TRBJ1-1; the D is unclear. Deletions cut 1 base from V and 5 bases from J, with 11 bases between. CDR3 length equals 14 residues. The chain's CDR3 is CASSLGGGKTEAFF. For the CDR3, the DNA is TGTGCCAGCAGTTTAGGGGGTGGGAAAACTGAAGCTTTCTTT.

The rearrangement joins TRBV24-1 to TRBJ2-1, with TRBD2 as a possible D gene (5 bases). Trimming removed 4 bases from V and 8 bases from J, with 20 bases in between. The CDR3 runs to 16 residues. Per the germline V gene, CDR1 is KGHDR and CDR2 is SFDVKD. The CDR3 loop is CATSDYNPGIRDEQFF. The CDR3 bases are TGTGCCACCAGTGACTACAATCCCGGGATACGGGATGAGCAGTTCTTC.

The chain uses TRBV5-1 and TRBJ2-7; no definite D call. CDR1 SGHRS and CDR2 YFSETQ come from the germline V gene. The CDR3 runs 14 residues. The germline V and J ends were trimmed by 5 bases and 0 bases, with 12 bases remaining between them. This CDR3 is CASRRQTGSYEQYF. In DNA form, the CDR3 reads TGCGCCAGCAGGAGGCAAACCGGCTCCTACGAGCAGTACTTC.

The J gene is TRBJ2-5, the V gene TRBV5-1; TRBD1 agrees at 7 bases. The junction had 7 bases not matched to a gene; V was cut back by 4 bases and J by 1 base. In germline, CDR1 is SGHRS, CDR2 YFSETQ. The CDR3 is 15 amino acids. Here the CDR3 reads CASSLTGWSQETQYF. DNA of the CDR3: TGCGCCAGCAGCCTGACAGGGTGGTCCCAAGAGACCCAGTACTTC.

This clone was seen a handful of times. This chain links TRBV27 with TRBJ2-7; tentatively, D is TRBD1 (5 bases). Looked up from germline, CDR1 is MNHEY and CDR2 is SMNVEV (reference sequence). V shed 0 bases and J shed 2 bases, with 8 bases lying between them. The CDR3 consists of 14 residues. CDR3 bases: TGTGCCAGCAGTTTATCAAGGGGAACCTACGAGCAGTACTTC. Its protein product is CASSLSRGTYEQYF.

This clone was detected a few times. The chain carries TRBV12-5 and TRBJ2-2; D is undetermined. Trimming pared 1 base from V and 3 bases from J, leaving 3 bases between. This CDR3 spans 13 amino acids. Germline V CDR1 and CDR2: LGHNT, FRNRAP. CDR3 protein: CASGLDHTGELFF. The CDR3 nucleotides are TGTGCTAGTGGTTTGGATCACACCGGGGAGCTGTTTTTT.

The rearrangement uses TRBV7-2 and TRBJ2-1, with 14 bases aligning to TRBD2. The CDR3 runs to 17 residues. Trimming at V came to 0 bases and at J to 5 bases, leaving 3 bases not matched to a gene. CDR1 SGHTA and CDR2 FQGNSA come from the germline V gene. The CDR3 DNA is TGTGCCAGCAGCTTAGCGGGACTAGCGGGGGTGAACAATGAGCAGTTCTTC. This sequence encodes CASSLAGLAGVNNEQFF.

The V gene is TRBV24-1, the J gene TRBJ2-6; 9 positions agree with TRBD1. From germline, CDR1 is KGHDR and CDR2 SFDVKD. This CDR3 is built from 21 residues. The junction had 13 bases not matched to a gene; V was cut back by 2 bases and J by 0 bases. This chain's CDR3 is CATSDSGVLGQGYSGANVLTF. The CDR3 bases are TGTGCCACCAGTGATTCCGGGGTGTTGGGACAGGGCTACTCTGGGGCCAACGTCCTGACTTTC.

The chain recombines TRBV18 with TRBJ2-7; 7 bases are shared with TRBD1. Germline lookup yields CDR1 KGHSH and CDR2 LQKENI. This CDR3 comprises 16 residues. The trim removed 4 bases at V and 6 bases at J, leaving 15 bases unmatched. DNA of the CDR3: TGTGCCAGCTCACTATCGCCAGGGGGAGAGTTCTCCGAGCAGTACTTC. The encoded protein is CASSLSPGGEFSEQYF.

The V and J genes are TRBV11-2 and TRBJ2-7, with TRBD1 as a possible D gene (6 bases). Trimming pared 5 bases from V and 12 bases from J, leaving 20 bases between. The CDR3 totals 13 residues. Germline CDR1 reads SGHAT; CDR2 reads FQNNGV. The CDR3 reads CASSAYVGGQTYF. The CDR3 DNA follows: TGTGCCAGCAGCGCCTACGTAGGAGGACAGACGTACTTC. The full variable domain, rest sourced from reference TRBV11-2 and TRBJ2-7, is EAGVAQSPRYKIIEKRQSVAFWCNPISGHATLYWYQQILGQGPKLLIQFQNNGVVDDSQLPKDRFSAERLKGVDSTLKIQPAKLEDSAVYLCASSAYVGGQTYFGPGTRLTVT.

This chain joins TRBV9 and TRBJ1-1, with D possibly TRBD1 on 6 matching bases. Germline lookup yields CDR1 SGDLS and CDR2 YYNGEE. The CDR3 length is 14 residues. Trimming removed 4 bases from V and 0 bases from J, with 10 bases in between. CDR3 region: CASSTGTLNTEAFF. The CDR3 coding sequence is TGTGCCAGCAGCACCGGGACACTGAACACTGAAGCTTTCTTT.

The chain employs TRBV6-1 and TRBJ2-7; 8 nucleotides align to TRBD2. Germline trimming cut 1 base from V and 5 bases from J; bases unmatched to any gene: 7. This CDR3 has 15 amino acids. CDR1 and CDR2 from the germline V gene are MNHNS and SASEGT. The CDR3 is CASSEVTAGAHEQYF. DNA of the CDR3: TGTGCCAGCAGTGAAGTAACAGCGGGAGCTCACGAGCAGTACTTC.

This clone occurred a few times. As DNA, the CDR3 is TGTGCCACCAGTGATCGCAGCGATCCCACCTACGAGCAGTACTTC. Encoded protein: CATSDRSDPTYEQYF. The chain carries TRBV24-1 and TRBJ2-7; D unresolved. Germline V gene data show CDR1 as KGHDR and CDR2 as SFDVKD. The CDR3 sequence is 15 residues long. The ends were cut back, 3 bases at V and 2 bases at J, with 13 bases in the middle.

This clone was picked up a small number of times. This sequence joins TRBV24-1 and TRBJ2-5, with 7 positions matching TRBD1. The CDR3 extends over 15 amino acids. J was trimmed by 3 bases and V by 5 bases; bases with no gene match: 8. Germline values: CDR1 KGHDR, CDR2 SFDVKD. This CDR3 is CATSAPTGREETQYF. DNA of the CDR3: TGTGCCACCAGTGCTCCGACAGGGCGGGAAGAGACCCAGTACTTC.

This clone was seen a few times. The chain has TRBV4-1 and TRBJ2-5; D may be TRBD1 (6 bases). CDR3 length: 13 residues. Trimming cost V 8 bases and J 5 bases, with 15 bases left between them. CDR1 MGHRA and CDR2 YSYEKL come from the germline V gene. The chain's CDR3 is CASEFGGSETQYF. The CDR3 region has the DNA TGCGCCAGCGAATTTGGGGGCTCGGAGACCCAGTACTTC.

This chain joins TRBV5-1 and TRBJ1-2, with D possibly being TRBD1 (5 bases). V was clipped by 4 bases and J by 3 bases, with 16 bases between them. CDR3 length: 15 residues. The V gene's germline CDR1 is SGHRS and CDR2 YFSETQ. CDR3: CASSQQGTGDYGYTF. CDR3 in DNA: TGCGCCAGCAGCCAGCAGGGTACCGGCGACTATGGCTACACCTTC.

In its sample, this clone was seen once. V gene TRBV7-2 combines with J gene TRBJ2-7; 13 positions agree with TRBD2. The germline CDR1 and CDR2 sequences are SGHTA and FQGNSA. The CDR3 consists of 15 residues. The V segment lost 5 bases and the J segment 2 bases; nucleotides outside the gene matches: 3. The CDR3 loop is CASSPGLAGAYEQYF. CDR3 coding DNA: TGTGCCAGCAGCCCCGGACTAGCGGGGGCCTACGAGCAGTACTTC. Complete variable domain (other parts from reference TRBV7-2 and TRBJ2-7): GAGVSQSPSNKVTEKGKDVELRCDPISGHTALYWYRQSLGQGLEFLIYFQGNSAPDKSGLPSDRFSAERTGGSVSTLTIQRTQQEDSAVYLCASSPGLAGAYEQYFGPGTRLTVT.

CDR3 protein: CAWSQDYKVYEQYF. CDR3 in DNA: TGTGCCTGGAGTCAGGACTACAAGGTCTACGAGCAGTACTTC. The chain joins TRBV30 to TRBJ2-7, with D possibly being TRBD2 (6 bases). V was cut by 2 bases and J by 3 bases, with 14 bases left in between. In germline, CDR1 is GTSNPN, CDR2 SVGIG (reference sequence). The CDR3 runs 14 residues.

The chain carries TRBV4-2 and TRBJ2-1; 9 positions match TRBD2. The CDR3 sequence is 16 residues long. The germline V gene has CDR1 LGHNA and CDR2 YNFKEQ. J gave up 7 bases and V 0 bases, and 7 bases lay outside the gene matches. Written as DNA, the CDR3 is TGTGCCAGCAGCCAAGATGGGGGCGGGGGGGCAAATGAGCAGTTCTTC. Protein sequence: CASSQDGGGGANEQFF.

This clone has more than one count but fewer than ten. V usage is TRBV12-3 or TRBV12-4 and J usage is TRBJ1-3; 7 nucleotides line up with TRBD1. The CDR3 is made up of 17 amino acids. J lost 4 bases, V lost 0 bases, and 9 bases had no gene match. Written as DNA, the CDR3 is TGTGCCAGCAGTTTAGCGGGATCCGGGACAGCCGGAAACACCATATATTTT. Translation: CASSLAGSGTAGNTIYF.

This clone was seen only a few times. The V call is TRBV12-3 or TRBV12-4, the J call TRBJ2-7; D not resolved. The CDR3 totals 11 residues. The V gene lost 2 bases and the J gene lost 7 bases, with 6 bases spanning the gap. The CDR3 nucleotides read TGTGCCAGCAGTTTATCCCATGAGCAGTACTTC. Its translation: CASSLSHEQYF.

The CDR3 reads CASSIEVTGNYGYTF. The CDR3 DNA follows: TGTGCCAGTAGTATAGAGGTTACAGGGAACTATGGCTACACCTTC. The chain couples TRBV19 to TRBJ1-2; possibly TRBD1 for D (6 bases). The CDR3 spans 15 residues. The germline V gene has CDR1 LNHDA and CDR2 SQIVND (reference sequence). Trimming took off 0 bases at V and 2 bases at J, with 10 bases between the two ends.

The chain joins TRBV4-2 to TRBJ2-5, with 8 bases lining up with TRBD2. The germline V gene has CDR1 LGHNA and CDR2 YNFKEQ. The CDR3 is made up of 17 amino acids. V trimming: 0 bases; J trimming: 6 bases; junction bases outside the gene matches: 12. CDR3 coding DNA: TGTGCCAGCAGCCAAGAGGGGAGCGGGGGATTGGAAAAGACCCAGTACTTC. This encodes CASSQEGSGGLEKTQYF.

This clone was counted once. The chain couples TRBV18 to TRBJ1-4, with 7 bases lining up with TRBD1. The V and J ends lost 0 bases and 17 bases, in that order; junction bases with no gene match: 9. The CDR3 sequence is 13 residues long. Germline V gene sequence: CDR1 KGHSH, CDR2 LQKENI. The CDR3 nucleotides read TGTGCCAGCTCACCACCATCGCGGGGGACAGTATTTTTT. It is translated as CASSPPSRGTVFF.

The chain has TRBV4-1 and TRBJ2-2; the match to TRBD1 covers 7 bases. This CDR3 has 16 amino acids. Germline CDR1 and CDR2: MGHRA and YSYEKL. After removal of 2 bases from V and 6 bases from J, the junction contained 9 bases not matched to a gene. Written as DNA, the CDR3 is TGCGCCAGCAGCCAACCCGACAGGGAACTAGCCGGGGAGCTGTTTTTT. Protein sequence: CASSQPDRELAGELFF.

This clone was seen a few times. V usage is TRBV15 and J usage is TRBJ2-7; 8 nucleotides line up with TRBD2. The junction had 5 bases not matched to a gene; V was cut back by 6 bases and J by 1 base. Germline V gene sequence: CDR1 LNHNV, CDR2 YYDKDF (reference sequence). The CDR3 totals 14 residues. Here the CDR3 reads CATRPSGPSYEQYF. DNA for the CDR3: TGTGCCACCAGGCCTAGCGGGCCATCCTACGAGCAGTACTTC.